The 8 T cell receptor beta chains given below trace back to one sample, sequenced in a study of T cells in women clearing cervical HPV infection. TCRdb's copy holds only in-frame clones and misses some; the assay was immunoSEQ multiplex PCR. The record lists about 21,000 clones, of which the ten most abundant hold about 6%. The sequenced sample consisted of blood buffy coat. All receptors derive from a woman aged 18 to 75 with a cervical HPV16 infection that either progressed to CIN3+ or cleared (not recorded which).

With regard to this clone: The missing CDR3 end, 3 residues past where the read stops, is filled in from the germline J gene. The genes are TRBV6-2 or TRBV6-3 and TRBJ2-2; 12 bases align to TRBD2. The CDR3 consists of 16 residues. Looked up from germline, CDR1 is MNHEY and CDR2 is SVGEGT. Germline trimming cut 4 bases from V and 1 base from J; bases unmatched to any gene: 1. Partial CDR3 DNA: TGTGCCAGCAGTTTACTAGCGGGAGGGAACACCGGGGAG. Its translation: CASSLLAGGNTGE. The whole CDR3 reads CASSLLAGGNTGELFF.

Notes on this clone: With the read ending 3 residues before the CDR3 end, the germline J gene is used to fill in that end. The chain recombines TRBV20-1 with TRBJ1-5; TRBD1 agrees at 9 bases. Germline V CDR1 and CDR2: DFQATT, SNEGSKA (reference sequence). The junction had 6 bases not matched to a gene; V was cut back by 6 bases and J by 6 bases. The CDR3 length is 13 residues. Here the CDR3 reads CSADGQGSQPQHF. The CDR3 bases that were read are TGCAGTGCAGATGGACAGGGGAGTCAGCCC.

Turning to this clone: Read coverage stops 3 residues before the CDR3 terminus; the germline J gene supplies the remainder. The chain combines TRBV30 with TRBJ2-1; 9 bases are a match to TRBD2. The germline V gene has CDR1 GTSNPN and CDR2 SVGIG (reference sequence). This CDR3 comprises 14 residues. J was trimmed by 4 bases and V by 2 bases; bases with no gene match: 3. The CDR3 DNA, read in part, is TGTGCCTGGAGTAGACTAGCGGAGTACAATGAG. It translates to CAWSRLAEYNE. The complete CDR3 reads CAWSRLAEYNEQFF.

About this clone itself: The read is 3 residues too short to cover the CDR3 end, so that end is filled in from the germline J gene. The rearrangement joins TRBV24-1 to TRBJ1-2; no firm D call. Germline values: CDR1 KGHDR, CDR2 SFDVKD. The CDR3 is 13 residues long. The CDR3 sequence: CATSDSGLRGYTF. The covered CDR3 bases are TGTGCCACCAGTGATTCAGGACTTCGGGGC.

Regarding this clone: The sequence runs out 3 residues before the end of the CDR3; the remainder is reconstructed from the germline J gene. This specimen includes other DNA sequences encoding the same CDR3. The genes are TRBV7-7 and TRBJ2-2; 13 bases map to TRBD2. J lost 6 bases, V lost 5 bases, and 9 bases had no gene match. The CDR3 consists of 17 residues. Germline CDR1 and CDR2: SSHAT and FNYEAQ (reference sequence). The CDR3: CASSRITSGRASGELFF. The DNA read from the CDR3 is TGTGCCAGCAGCCGGATAACTAGCGGGAGGGCCTCCGGGGAG.

Of note for this clone: The CDR3 end lies 3 residues beyond the end of the read and is filled in from the germline J gene. This chain connects TRBV7-9 to TRBJ2-7, with unresolved D. This CDR3 has 12 amino acids. Germline V gives CDR1 SEHNR, CDR2 FQNEAQ (reference sequence). Trimming cost V 2 bases and J 3 bases, with 5 bases left between them. The CDR3 loop is CASSLNSYEQYF. The covered CDR3 bases are TGTGCCAGCAGCTTAAACAGCTACGAG.

On this clone: The read stops 3 residues short of the end of the CDR3; the missing end is completed from the germline J gene. The rearrangement uses TRBV30 and TRBJ2-7, with 7 bases matching TRBD2. Germline lookup yields CDR1 GTSNPN and CDR2 SVGIG (reference sequence). This CDR3 has 11 residues. Trimming at V came to 8 bases and at J to 6 bases, leaving 7 bases not matched to a gene. The CDR3 bases that were read are TGTGCCGGGAAATTAGCGGGCGAG. Translating gives CAGKLAGE. In full, the CDR3 is CAGKLAGEQYF.

On this clone: The observed sequence ends 3 residues before the CDR3 terminus, with the missing tail filled in from the germline J gene. The V call is TRBV20-1, the J call TRBJ2-5; D gene ambiguous. Trimming stripped 4 bases from V and 2 bases from J, with 8 bases between. This CDR3 has 12 residues. Germline CDR1 DFQATT, CDR2 SNEGSKA (reference sequence). CDR3 region: CSAMARQETQYF. CDR3 DNA (partial): TGCAGTGCTATGGCCCGTCAAGAGACC.